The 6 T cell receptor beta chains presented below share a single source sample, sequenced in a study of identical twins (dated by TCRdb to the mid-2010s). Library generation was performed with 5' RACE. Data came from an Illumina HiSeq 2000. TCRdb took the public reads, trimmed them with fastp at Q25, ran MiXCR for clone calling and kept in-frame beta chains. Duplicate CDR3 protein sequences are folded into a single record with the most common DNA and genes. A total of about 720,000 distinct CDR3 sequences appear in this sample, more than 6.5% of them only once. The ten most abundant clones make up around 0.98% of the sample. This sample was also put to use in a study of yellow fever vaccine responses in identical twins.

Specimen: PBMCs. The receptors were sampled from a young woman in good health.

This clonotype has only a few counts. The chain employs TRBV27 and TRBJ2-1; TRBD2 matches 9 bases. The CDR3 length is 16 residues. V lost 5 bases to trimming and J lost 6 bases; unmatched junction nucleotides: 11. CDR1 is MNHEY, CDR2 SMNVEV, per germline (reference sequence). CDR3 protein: CASSPRTSALANEQFF. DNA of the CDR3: TGTGCCAGCAGTCCCCGGACTAGCGCTTTAGCCAATGAGCAGTTCTTC.

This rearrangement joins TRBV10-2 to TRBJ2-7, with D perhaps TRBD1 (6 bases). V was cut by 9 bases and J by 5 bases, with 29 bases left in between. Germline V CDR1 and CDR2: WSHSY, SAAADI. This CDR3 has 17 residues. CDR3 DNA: TGCGCCAGAACCGCCCCAGGGGAGAGGGGAACGGTCCACGAGCAGTACTTC. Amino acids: CARTAPGERGTVHEQYF.

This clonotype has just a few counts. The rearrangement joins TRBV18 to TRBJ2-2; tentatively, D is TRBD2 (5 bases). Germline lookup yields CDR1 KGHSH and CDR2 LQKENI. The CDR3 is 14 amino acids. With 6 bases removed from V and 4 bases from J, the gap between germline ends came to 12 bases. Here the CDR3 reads CASSRTGTTGELFF. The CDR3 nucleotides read TGTGCCAGCTCTCGGACGGGAACCACCGGGGAGCTGTTTTTT.

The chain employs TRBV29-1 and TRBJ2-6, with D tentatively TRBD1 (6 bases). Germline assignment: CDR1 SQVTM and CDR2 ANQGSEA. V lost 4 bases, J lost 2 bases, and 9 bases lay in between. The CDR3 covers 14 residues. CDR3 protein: CSVGGGPGANVLTF. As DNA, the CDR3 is TGCAGCGTTGGAGGGGGTCCTGGGGCCAACGTCCTGACTTTC.

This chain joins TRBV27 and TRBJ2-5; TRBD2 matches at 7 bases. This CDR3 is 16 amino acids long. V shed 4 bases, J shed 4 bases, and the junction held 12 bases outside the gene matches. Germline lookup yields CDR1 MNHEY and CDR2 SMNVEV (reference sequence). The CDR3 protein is CASSYEFGGRSETQYF. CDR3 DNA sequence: TGTGCCAGCAGTTACGAATTCGGCGGGAGATCAGAGACCCAGTACTTC.

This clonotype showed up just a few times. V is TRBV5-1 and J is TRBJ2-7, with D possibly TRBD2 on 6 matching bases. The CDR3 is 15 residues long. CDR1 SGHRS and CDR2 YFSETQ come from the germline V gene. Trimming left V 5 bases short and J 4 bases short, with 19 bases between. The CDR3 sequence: CASRSEAGLVYEQYF. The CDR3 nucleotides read TGCGCCAGCAGGTCGGAAGCGGGTTTGGTTTACGAGCAGTACTTC.